The 10 T cell receptor beta chains reported below all come from one sample, sequenced in a study of blood T cell repertoires in COVID-19 (dated by TCRdb to the early 2020s). Library preparation used the immunoSEQ multiplex PCR assay. TCRdb mirrors the immuneACCESS table, restricted to in-frame sequences. Some clones are absent from its copies; in checked studies, under half trace to an unresolved V gene, and the reason for the others is unknown. Here the sample has over 250,000 clones; approximately 88% occur a single time. More than 1.1% of the sample comes from the top ten. The sequenced sample was peripheral blood. These receptors came from a human donor with COVID-19, enrolled during active disease. The donor label of this sample is uncertain.

V is TRBV28 and J is TRBJ1-2; D is perhaps TRBD1 (6 bases). The germline gives CDR1 MDHEN, CDR2 SYDVKM. There are 15 residues in the CDR3. Trimming left V 7 bases short and J 8 bases short, with 23 bases between. CDR3: CASTERLGQGRGYTF. The CDR3 DNA is TGTGCCAGCACCGAGCGGCTGGGGCAGGGGAGAGGCTACACCTTC.

The chain uses TRBV2 and TRBJ2-3; TRBD2 matches 8 bases. V dropped 9 bases and J dropped 6; count of bases not matched to a gene: 5. The germline V gene encodes CDR1 SNHLY and CDR2 FYNNEI. The CDR3 extends over 12 amino acids. CDR3: CASREGLDTQYF. The DNA for the CDR3 is TGTGCCAGTCGGGAGGGCCTCGATACGCAGTATTTT.

The chain employs TRBV19 and TRBJ2-7; possible D gene TRBD1, 5 bases. CDR1 is LNHDA, CDR2 SQIVND, per germline (reference sequence). V was clipped by 3 bases and J by 5 bases, with 11 bases between them. CDR3 size: 13 residues. This chain's CDR3 is CASSILSTDEQYF. The CDR3 DNA follows: TGTGCCAGTAGTATCCTCTCGACAGACGAGCAGTACTTC.

The V call is TRBV3-1 (or the pseudogene TRBV3-2), the J call TRBJ2-1; possible D gene TRBD2, 6 bases. There are 15 residues in the CDR3. The germline V gene encodes CDR1 LGHDT and CDR2 YNNKEL (reference sequence). Trimming left V 4 bases short and J 5 bases short, with 15 bases between. The DNA for the CDR3 is TGTGCCAGCAGCCCGGTCTTCGGAGGGAACAATGAGCAGTTCTTC. It specifies CASSPVFGGNNEQFF.

V is TRBV28 and J is TRBJ1-5; no definite D call. Germline values: CDR1 MDHEN, CDR2 SYDVKM. Trimming pared 5 bases from V and 4 bases from J, leaving 15 bases between. The CDR3 extends over 15 amino acids. The chain's CDR3 is CASSPSKGDNQPQHF. The CDR3 nucleotides are TGTGCCAGCAGTCCCTCAAAGGGAGATAATCAGCCCCAGCATTTT.

V usage is TRBV7-9 and J usage is TRBJ2-3; a weak D match, TRBD2 (6 bases). This CDR3 contains 16 residues. Germline assignment: CDR1 SEHNR and CDR2 FQNEAQ (reference sequence). The ends were cut back, 2 bases at V and 4 bases at J, with 16 bases in the middle. As DNA, the CDR3 is TGTGCCAGCAGCTTATCAAGTTCCCGGGAGTCAGATACGCAGTATTTT. Protein sequence: CASSLSSSRESDTQYF.

The CDR3 DNA reads as TGTGCCAGTAGCATACTAGTCCCAAGCTCCTACAATGAGCAGTTCTTC. Translated: CASSILVPSSYNEQFF. The J gene is TRBJ2-1, the V gene TRBV19; D perhaps matches TRBD2 (5 bases). Germline V gene sequence: CDR1 LNHDA, CDR2 SQIVND (reference sequence). The CDR3 loop spans 16 amino acids. Trimming cost V 6 bases and J 0 bases, with 15 bases left between them.

The rearrangement uses TRBV19 and TRBJ2-2; possibly TRBD2 for D (5 bases). V was cut by 5 bases and J by 6 bases, with 16 bases left in between. There are 15 residues in the CDR3. Germline values: CDR1 LNHDA, CDR2 SQIVND (reference sequence). The CDR3 protein is CASSWSGSRAGELFF. DNA of the CDR3: TGTGCCAGTAGTTGGAGTGGGAGTCGGGCCGGGGAGCTGTTTTTT.

This rearrangement joins TRBV30 to TRBJ1-1; 7 nucleotides agree with TRBD1. Unmatched junction bases numbered 11, after V lost 4 bases and J lost 0 bases. The germline V gene has CDR1 GTSNPN and CDR2 SVGIG (reference sequence). The CDR3 extends over 16 amino acids. Written as DNA, the CDR3 is TGTGCCTGGAATTCTCCGTACAGGGGAATGAACACTGAAGCTTTCTTT. Translating gives CAWNSPYRGMNTEAFF.

CDR3 coding DNA: TGTGCCAGGTTGGGACTAGCGCGAGAGACCCAGTACTTC. Amino acids: CARLGLARETQYF. V usage is TRBV5-3 and J usage is TRBJ2-5; TRBD2 aligns across 10 bases. TRBV5-3 is an open reading frame whose function is uncertain. The CDR3 is 13 residues long. After removal of 8 bases from V and 4 bases from J, the junction contained 5 bases not matched to a gene.